This TCR beta chain was sequenced during a study of blood T cells in healthy people across ages. Regarding the study as a whole: The fall in TCR beta diversity per million T cells was roughly linear with age. The lack of PBMC sorting stopped any conclusive naive versus antigen-experienced comparison. More naive CD4+ cells and higher diversity marked long-lived donors relative to aged donors.

The CDR3 is 14 residues long. Germline assignment: CDR1 MNHEY and CDR2 SVGEGT. Comments on this clonotype: Its specificity is unknown. Its ends do not fully match the called genes, so a read error is possible.

PCR was performed a second time for roughly 7 to 11 cycles using a sample-barcoded 5' primer and a J-beta primer mix. MiXCR was run by TCRdb on the 5' RACE reads, yielding one entry per CDR3 protein. Of 980,000 or so distinct CDR3 sequences in the sample, about 48% were seen once. The sequence was obtained from a man under 40 in good health. This chain links TRBV6-2 or TRBV6-3 with TRBJ2-2, with D perhaps TRBD2 (5 bases). Sequencing input: blood. The CDR3 here is CASSLSANTGELVF. The CDR3 DNA is TGTGCCAGCAGTCTATCAGCGAACACCGGGGAGCTGGTTTTT.